A selection of T cell receptor beta chains follows, all from one sample in a study of blood T cell repertoires in COVID-19. Here immunoSEQ multiplex PCR was the method, and the copy in TCRdb shows in-frame clones only, minus some. The table lists 240,000 or so clones, 88% of them singletons. Sequencing was done on a sample of peripheral blood. These receptors all stem from a woman in her thirties or forties who had recovered from COVID-19. CDR3s include the opening cysteine and the closing phenylalanine or tryptophan. A D gene is named only where the DNA matches it firmly. Size tells how often a clone was seen (once, few, many) or the class of an expanded clone, and some rows leave it out.

J: TRBJ1-6; V: TRBV9; D: NA; size: NA; DNA: TGTGCCAGCAGCGTAGATGAGGGAGGGTACAATTCACCCCTCCACTTT; CDR3: CASSVDEGGYNSPLHF
J: TRBJ2-5; V: TRBV18; D: TRBD1; size: NA; DNA: TGTGCCAGCTCACCCCAACAGGGGTCCGCGGAGACCCAGTACTTC; CDR3: CASSPQQGSAETQYF
J: TRBJ2-6; V: TRBV7-2; D: NA; size: NA; DNA: TGTGCCAGCAGCGTAGCCCCACGGGGCTCTGGGGCCAACGTCCTGACTTTC; CDR3: CASSVAPRGSGANVLTF
J: TRBJ1-2; V: TRBV9; D: NA; size: NA; DNA: TGTGCCAGCAGCCTGGGCTCGGACTATGGCTACACCTTC; CDR3: CASSLGSDYGYTF
J: TRBJ2-1; V: TRBV7-9; D: NA; size: once; DNA: TGTGCCAGCAGCTTAAGTTCGGCCTACAATGAGCAGTTCTTC; CDR3: CASSLSSAYNEQFF
J: TRBJ1-1; V: TRBV7-9; D: TRBD1; size: NA; DNA: TGTGCCAGCAGGGCTGGGACAGCCAGTGAAGCTTTCTTT; CDR3: CASRAGTASEAFF
J: TRBJ2-6; V: TRBV5-8; D: NA; size: NA; DNA: TGTGCCAGCAGTCCCGGGACATGGGGGGCCAACGTCCTGACTTTC; CDR3: CASSPGTWGANVLTF
J: TRBJ1-4; V: TRBV4-3; D: NA; size: NA; DNA: TGCGCCAGCAGCCAAGATTATGGGAGTAATGAAAAACTGTTTTTT; CDR3: CASSQDYGSNEKLFF
J: TRBJ1-2; V: TRBV20-1; D: TRBD1; size: once; DNA: TGCAGTGCTGGAGGACAGGGGTACACCTTC; CDR3: CSAGGQGYTF
J: TRBJ1-3; V: TRBV2; D: NA; size: NA; DNA: TGTGCCAGGGGCTCCGGCTCTGGAAACACCATATATTTT; CDR3: CARGSGSGNTIYF
J: TRBJ1-2; V: TRBV29-1; D: TRBD1; size: NA; DNA: TGCAGCACATTGGGCCGGGGACAGAACTATGGCTACACCTTC; CDR3: CSTLGRGQNYGYTF
J: TRBJ2-5; V: TRBV14; D: TRBD2; size: NA; DNA: TGTGCCAGCAGCCAAGGGACCGGGACTAGCGGGGTGAGGGCGTACCAAGAGACCCAGTACTTC; CDR3: CASSQGTGTSGVRAYQETQYF
J: TRBJ2-2; V: TRBV2; D: TRBD2; size: NA; DNA: TGTGCCAGCAGTGAAGGGACTAGCGGGAGGGCCGGGGAGCTGTTTTTT; CDR3: CASSEGTSGRAGELFF
J: TRBJ1-5; V: TRBV7-8; D: NA; size: NA; DNA: TGTGCCAGCAGCCCGATCCGGGAGATCCGCAATCAGCCCCAGCATTTT; CDR3: CASSPIREIRNQPQHF
J: TRBJ2-5; V: TRBV6-1; D: TRBD2; size: NA; DNA: TGTGCCAGCAGTGAACGGGGGGGCCGGGAGACCCAGTACTTC; CDR3: CASSERGGRETQYF